The rows below give T cell receptor beta chains drawn from one sample of a study of PD-L1 blockade in urothelial cancer. Profiled with immunoSEQ multiplex PCR; TCRdb holds only in-frame clones, not every one. Of about 39,000 clones listed, approximately 90% are singletons. The sequenced sample was PBMCs, obtained around atezolizumab (anti-PD-L1) treatment. These receptors all stem from a man aged 55 to 70 with urothelial cancer. Each CDR3 is given with its conserved first and last residue. Each record gives: clone size, V gene, D gene, J gene, CDR3 protein, CDR3 DNA. A D gene is named only where the DNA matches it firmly. Some rows have no size entry. The others give once, few or many, or a class for an expanded clone.

NA	TRBV5-1	TRBD2	TRBJ2-1	CASSSRTRRLEQFF	TGCGCCAGCAGCTCGAGGACTAGACGTCTCGAGCAGTTCTTC
NA	TRBV5-5	TRBD1	TRBJ2-3	CASSQTGTGARGDTQYF	TGTGCCAGCAGCCAAACCGGGACAGGGGCAAGGGGAGATACGCAGTATTTT
NA	TRBV7-8	NA	TRBJ2-5	CASSLGLAGGVETQYF	TGTGCCAGCAGCTTGGGACTCGCTGGCGGGGTGGAGACCCAGTACTTC
NA	TRBV11-2	TRBD1	TRBJ1-3	CASSLEAQGGLSGNTIYF	TGTGCCAGCAGCTTAGAGGCGCAGGGGGGTCTCTCTGGAAACACCATATATTTT
NA	TRBV5-1	TRBD1	TRBJ2-3	CASSLGGRDTQYF	TGCGCCAGCAGCTTAGGGGGCCGGGATACGCAGTATTTT
NA	TRBV20-1	NA	TRBJ2-7	CSAPRAYEQYF	TGCAGTGCCCCGAGGGCCTACGAGCAGTACTTC
NA	TRBV5-4	NA	TRBJ2-6	CASSLATRGDVLTF	TGTGCCAGCAGCTTGGCCACCAGGGGGGACGTCCTGACTTTC
NA	TRBV4-1	NA	TRBJ2-1	CASSQSPGLPGNEQFF	TGCGCCAGCAGCCAATCTCCGGGACTTCCAGGGAATGAGCAGTTCTTC
NA	TRBV5-5	TRBD1	TRBJ1-2	CASSPDRGGTSYTF	TGTGCCAGCAGCCCCGACAGGGGGGGAACGAGCTACACCTTC
NA	TRBV7-2	TRBD2	TRBJ2-7	CASRGSWGGEQYF	TGTGCCAGCAGGGGGTCGTGGGGGGGCGAGCAGTACTTC
NA	TRBV30	NA	TRBJ1-5	CAWSVRTAHYQPQHF	TGTGCCTGGAGTGTAAGGACAGCTCACTATCAGCCCCAGCATTTT
NA	TRBV5-1	NA	TRBJ1-4	CASSLGTAGWEKLFF	TGCGCCAGCAGCTTGGGGACAGCCGGATGGGAAAAACTGTTTTTT
NA	TRBV9	TRBD2	TRBJ2-1	CASSPVSGGLYNEQFF	TGTGCCAGCAGCCCAGTCAGCGGGGGGCTCTACAATGAGCAGTTCTTC
NA	TRBV6-5	NA	TRBJ2-1	CASSPGYNEQFF	TGTGCCAGCAGTCCAGGATACAATGAGCAGTTCTTC
NA	TRBV5-1	NA	TRBJ1-2	CASSLTDPNYGYTF	TGCGCCAGCAGCTTAACAGATCCTAACTATGGCTACACCTTC
NA	TRBV5-1	TRBD1	TRBJ2-7	CASSSQGTANYEQYF	TGCGCCAGCAGTTCCCAGGGGACAGCAAACTACGAGCAGTACTTC
once	TRBV7-3	NA	TRBJ2-7	CASSLGSGDSYEQYF	TGTGCCAGCAGCTTAGGGTCGGGGGACTCCTACGAGCAGTACTTC
NA	TRBV7-9	TRBD2	TRBJ2-1	CASSPPGLAPNEQFF	TGTGCCAGCAGCCCACCGGGACTAGCGCCCAATGAGCAGTTCTTC
NA	TRBV25-1	TRBD2	TRBJ2-1	CASALAGEFNEQFF	TGTGCCAGCGCACTAGCGGGGGAATTCAATGAGCAGTTCTTC
NA	TRBV4-2	TRBD1	TRBJ1-3	CASSRDSVSSGNTIYF	TGTGCCAGCAGCCGGGACAGTGTAAGCTCTGGAAACACCATATATTTT
NA	TRBV5-4	TRBD2	TRBJ2-3	CASSLGSGGVADTQYF	TGTGCCAGCAGCTTGGGTAGCGGGGGGGTTGCAGATACGCAGTATTTT
NA	TRBV28	NA	TRBJ1-5	CASTPGLGPQPQHF	TGTGCCAGCACACCGGGACTGGGGCCTCAGCCCCAGCATTTT
NA	TRBV2	TRBD2	TRBJ2-2	CASRLGTSGAPGELFF	TGTGCCAGCAGATTAGGGACTAGCGGTGCCCCCGGGGAGCTGTTTTTT
NA	TRBV7-7	TRBD1	TRBJ2-1	CASSLDRSYNEQFF	TGTGCTAGCAGCTTGGACAGGTCCTACAATGAGCAGTTCTTC
NA	TRBV15	NA	TRBJ1-3	CATSRDTGGSTIYF	TGTGCCACCAGCAGAGATACGGGGGGGTCCACCATATATTTT
once	TRBV6-5	NA	TRBJ2-7	CASSYDTSETYEQYF	TGTGCCAGCAGTTACGACACGTCCGAGACCTACGAGCAGTACTTC
NA	TRBV15	NA	TRBJ1-1	CATSREGATDTEAFF	TGTGCCACCAGCAGAGAGGGCGCTACGGACACTGAAGCTTTCTTT
NA	TRBV5-1	NA	TRBJ1-3	CASSLAGFDGNTIYF	TGCGCCAGCAGCTTGGCAGGGTTTGATGGAAACACCATATATTTT
NA	TRBV10-3	TRBD1	TRBJ2-7	CAISESGQGYEQYF	TGTGCCATCAGTGAGTCCGGACAGGGTTACGAGCAGTACTTC
NA	TRBV19	TRBD2	TRBJ2-3	CASSIIAGLRGTDTQYF	TGTGCCAGTAGCATAATAGCGGGACTGAGGGGCACAGATACGCAGTATTTT
NA	TRBV7-3	NA	TRBJ2-1	CASSRATGSNEQFF	TGTGCCAGCAGCCGGGCGACCGGGAGTAATGAGCAGTTCTTC
NA	TRBV25-1	NA	TRBJ1-3	CASSEAGLSGNTIYF	TGTGCCAGCAGTGAGGCAGGGCTGTCTGGAAACACCATATATTTT
NA	TRBV4-1	NA	TRBJ2-1	CASSQVSGAEQFF	TGCGCCAGCAGCCAAGTCTCTGGGGCTGAGCAGTTCTTC
few	TRBV28	NA	TRBJ2-5	CASRFPGVQETQYF	TGTGCCAGCAGATTCCCGGGAGTTCAAGAGACCCAGTACTTC
few	TRBV21-1	NA	TRBJ1-1	CASSRSSSAEAFF	TGTGCCAGCAGCCGATCAAGCAGCGCTGAAGCTTTCTTT
NA	TRBV6-1	NA	TRBJ2-7	CASRTGQWNYEQYF	TGTGCCAGCAGGACCGGACAGTGGAACTACGAGCAGTACTTC
NA	TRBV19	TRBD1	TRBJ2-7	CASSRGTGGSKQYF	TGTGCCAGTAGTAGAGGGACAGGGGGAAGTAAGCAGTACTTC
NA	TRBV14	NA	TRBJ2-2	CASSPVWFGPNTGELFF	TGTGCCAGCAGCCCGGTCTGGTTCGGTCCGAACACCGGGGAGCTGTTTTTT
once	TRBV19	TRBD1	TRBJ1-5	CASDRGRGPQHF	TGTGCCAGCGACAGGGGCCGCGGGCCCCAGCATTTT
NA	TRBV5-1	TRBD1	TRBJ1-6	CASSPPGQGVSPLHF	TGCGCCAGCAGCCCCCCCGGACAGGGGGTTTCACCCCTCCACTTT
large	TRBV5-1	TRBD1	TRBJ2-7	CASIRTGCYEQYF	TGCGCCAGCATCCGGACAGGATGCTACGAGCAGTACTTC
NA	TRBV7-2	TRBD2	TRBJ2-7	CASSLRTSGGATYEQYF	TGTGCCAGCAGCCTAAGGACTAGCGGGGGGGCGACCTACGAGCAGTACTTC
NA	TRBV7-9	NA	TRBJ2-1	CASSLTYREPYNEQFF	TGTGCCAGCAGCCTCACCTACAGGGAACCCTACAATGAGCAGTTCTTC
NA	TRBV19	TRBD1	TRBJ2-1	CASSPGQGVNEQFF	TGTGCCAGTAGCCCGGGACAGGGTGTAAATGAGCAGTTCTTC